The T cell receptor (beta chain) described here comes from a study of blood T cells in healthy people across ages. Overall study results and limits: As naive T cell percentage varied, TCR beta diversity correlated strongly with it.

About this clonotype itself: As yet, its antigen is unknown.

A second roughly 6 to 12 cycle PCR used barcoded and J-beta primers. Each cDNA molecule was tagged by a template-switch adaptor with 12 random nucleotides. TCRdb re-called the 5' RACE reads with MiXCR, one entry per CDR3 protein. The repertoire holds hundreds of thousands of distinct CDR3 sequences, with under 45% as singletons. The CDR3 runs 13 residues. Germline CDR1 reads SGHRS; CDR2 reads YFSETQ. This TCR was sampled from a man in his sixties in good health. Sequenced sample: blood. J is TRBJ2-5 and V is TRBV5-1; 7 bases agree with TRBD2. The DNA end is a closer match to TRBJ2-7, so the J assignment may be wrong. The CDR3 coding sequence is TGCGCCAGCAGCTGGCCAGGGAGGGACGAGCAGTACTTC. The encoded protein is CASSWPGRDEQYF.